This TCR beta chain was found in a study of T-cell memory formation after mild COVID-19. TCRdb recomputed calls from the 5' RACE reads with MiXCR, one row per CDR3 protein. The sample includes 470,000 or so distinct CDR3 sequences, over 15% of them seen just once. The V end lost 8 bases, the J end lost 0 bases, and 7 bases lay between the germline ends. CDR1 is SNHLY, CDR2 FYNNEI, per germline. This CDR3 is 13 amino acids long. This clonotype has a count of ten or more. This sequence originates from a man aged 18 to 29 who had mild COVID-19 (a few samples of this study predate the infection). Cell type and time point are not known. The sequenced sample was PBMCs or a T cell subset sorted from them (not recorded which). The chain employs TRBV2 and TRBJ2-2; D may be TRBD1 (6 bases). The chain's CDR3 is CASGTTNTGELFF. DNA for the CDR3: TGTGCCAGCGGGACAACGAACACCGGGGAGCTGTTTTTT.